This T cell receptor (beta chain) comes out of a study of glioma-infiltrating T cells. CDR3 length: 12 residues. Germline V gives CDR1 SQVTM, CDR2 ANQGSEA. V was cut by 6 bases and J by 5 bases, with 13 bases left in between. About this clonotype itself: Its antigen is not identified.

Study-level results: Non-neoplastic patients had below-expected tissue-blood divergence, while all gliomas exceeded expectation. Only very few CDR3 sequences appeared in both tissue and blood.

Using RNA template, CDR3s of TCR alpha and beta were amplified with iRepertoire arm-PCR. One-step reverse transcription and amplification started from about 100-400 ng of tissue mRNA or PBMC total RNA. TCRdb processed the multiplex PCR reads anew with MiXCR; each CDR3 protein has one entry. This table holds some 17,000 distinct CDR3 sequences, roughly 50% found once. This clonotype was sampled from a human donor with low-grade glioma or glioblastoma, undergoing nonglioma brain surgery, or in good health (not recorded which). The chain joins TRBV29-1 to TRBJ2-5; D unclear. Sequenced input: glioma tissue, nonneoplastic brain tissue, or PBMCs (not recorded which). The CDR3 DNA is TGCAGCGTCTGGCCTAACGGGGAGACCCAGTACTTC. Protein: CSVWPNGETQYF.